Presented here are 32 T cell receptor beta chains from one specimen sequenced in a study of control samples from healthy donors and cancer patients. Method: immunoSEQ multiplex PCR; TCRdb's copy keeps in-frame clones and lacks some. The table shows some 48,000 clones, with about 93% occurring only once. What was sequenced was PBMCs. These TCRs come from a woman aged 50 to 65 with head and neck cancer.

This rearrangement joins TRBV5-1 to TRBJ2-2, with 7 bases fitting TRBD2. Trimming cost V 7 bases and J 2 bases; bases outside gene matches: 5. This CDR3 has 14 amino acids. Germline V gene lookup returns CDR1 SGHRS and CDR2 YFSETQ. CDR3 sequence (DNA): TGCGCCAGCGGGGGGGACGGAAACACCGGGGAGCTGTTTTTT. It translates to CASGGDGNTGELFF.

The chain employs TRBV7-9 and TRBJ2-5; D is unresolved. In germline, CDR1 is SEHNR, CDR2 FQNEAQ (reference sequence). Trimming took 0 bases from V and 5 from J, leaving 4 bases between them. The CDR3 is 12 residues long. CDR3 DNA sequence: TGTGCCAGCAGCTTAGCGTTGGAGACCCAGTACTTC. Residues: CASSLALETQYF.

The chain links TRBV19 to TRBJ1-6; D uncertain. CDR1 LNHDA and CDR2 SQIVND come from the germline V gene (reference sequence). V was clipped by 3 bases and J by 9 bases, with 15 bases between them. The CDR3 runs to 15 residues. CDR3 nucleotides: TGTGCCAGTAGTATCGGGTCAAGCTACGGTTCACCCCTCCACTTT. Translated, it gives CASSIGSSYGSPLHF.

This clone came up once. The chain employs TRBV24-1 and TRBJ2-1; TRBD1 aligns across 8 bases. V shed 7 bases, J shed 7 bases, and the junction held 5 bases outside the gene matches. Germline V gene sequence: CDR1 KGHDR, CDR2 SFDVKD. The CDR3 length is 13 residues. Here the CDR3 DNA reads TGTGCCACCAGGGACAGGGTCGGAAATGAGCAGTTCTTC. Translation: CATRDRVGNEQFF.

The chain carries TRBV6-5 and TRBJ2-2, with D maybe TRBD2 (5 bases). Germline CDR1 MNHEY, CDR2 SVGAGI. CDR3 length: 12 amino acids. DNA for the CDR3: TGTGCTTCACTAGAGCTCACCGGGGAGCTGTTTTTT. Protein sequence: CASLELTGELFF.

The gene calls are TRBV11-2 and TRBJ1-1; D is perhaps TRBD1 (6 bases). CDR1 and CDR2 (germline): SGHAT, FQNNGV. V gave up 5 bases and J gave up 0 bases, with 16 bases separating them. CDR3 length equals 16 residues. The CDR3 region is CASSPPWGAMNTEAFF. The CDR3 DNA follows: TGTGCCAGCAGCCCTCCGTGGGGGGCTATGAACACTGAAGCTTTCTTT.

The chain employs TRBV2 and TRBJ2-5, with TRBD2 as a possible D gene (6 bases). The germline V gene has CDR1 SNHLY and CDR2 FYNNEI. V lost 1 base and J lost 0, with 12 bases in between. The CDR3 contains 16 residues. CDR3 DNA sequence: TGTGCCAGCAGTGAAGAGCCGGGGGTCTACCAAGAGACCCAGTACTTC. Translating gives CASSEEPGVYQETQYF.

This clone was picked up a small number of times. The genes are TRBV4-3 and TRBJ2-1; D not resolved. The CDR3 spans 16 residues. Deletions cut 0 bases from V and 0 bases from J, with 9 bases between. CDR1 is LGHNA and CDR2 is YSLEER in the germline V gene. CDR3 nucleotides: TGCGCCAGCAGCCAAGAAGTGGGCTACTCCTACAATGAGCAGTTCTTC. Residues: CASSQEVGYSYNEQFF.

CDR3 sequence reads: CATSAVQPQHF. The CDR3 DNA is TGTGCCACGTCTGCGGTTCAGCCCCAGCATTTT. V and J are TRBV19 and TRBJ1-5; D uncertain. V was cut by 10 bases and J by 6 bases, with 10 bases left in between. Germline values: CDR1 LNHDA, CDR2 SQIVND (reference sequence). There are 11 residues in the CDR3.

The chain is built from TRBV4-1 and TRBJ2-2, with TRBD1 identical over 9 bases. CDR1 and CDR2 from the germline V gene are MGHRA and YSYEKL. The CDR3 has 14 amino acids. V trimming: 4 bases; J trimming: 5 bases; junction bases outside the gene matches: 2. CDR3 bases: TGCGCCAGCAGCCCCGGGACAGGGACCGGGGAGCTGTTTTTT. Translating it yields CASSPGTGTGELFF.

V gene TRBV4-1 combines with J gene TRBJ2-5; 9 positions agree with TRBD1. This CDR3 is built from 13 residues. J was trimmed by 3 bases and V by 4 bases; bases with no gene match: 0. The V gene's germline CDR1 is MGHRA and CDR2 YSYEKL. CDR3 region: CASSRDREETQYF. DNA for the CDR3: TGCGCCAGCAGCCGGGACAGGGAAGAGACCCAGTACTTC.

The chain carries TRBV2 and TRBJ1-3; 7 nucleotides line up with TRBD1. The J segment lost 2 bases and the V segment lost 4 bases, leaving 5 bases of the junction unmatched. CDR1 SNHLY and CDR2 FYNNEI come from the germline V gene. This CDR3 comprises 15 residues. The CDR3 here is CASSGQGFTGNTIYF. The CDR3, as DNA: TGTGCCAGCAGTGGACAGGGCTTTACTGGAAACACCATATATTTT.

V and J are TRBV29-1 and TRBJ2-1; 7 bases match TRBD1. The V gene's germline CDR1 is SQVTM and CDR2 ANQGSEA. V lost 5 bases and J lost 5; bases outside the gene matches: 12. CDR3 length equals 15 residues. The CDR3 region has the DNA TGCAGCGTTTCCCGGACAGGCGCTAGCCACAATGAGCAGTTCTTC. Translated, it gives CSVSRTGASHNEQFF.

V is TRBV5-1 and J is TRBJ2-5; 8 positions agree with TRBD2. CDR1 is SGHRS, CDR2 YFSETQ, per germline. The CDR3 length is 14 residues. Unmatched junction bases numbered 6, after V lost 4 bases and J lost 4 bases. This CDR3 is CASSDGGAAETQYF. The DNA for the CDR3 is TGCGCCAGCAGCGACGGGGGGGCCGCAGAGACCCAGTACTTC. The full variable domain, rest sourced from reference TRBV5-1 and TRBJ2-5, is KAGVTQTPRYLIKTRGQQVTLSCSPISGHRSVSWYQQTPGQGLQFLFEYFSETQRNKGNFPGRFSGRQFSNSRSEMNVSTLELGDSALYLCASSDGGAAETQYFGPGTRLLVL.

The CDR3 sequence is CASSLWGQGEGEAFF. The CDR3 DNA follows: TGTGCCAGCAGCTTATGGGGACAGGGGGAGGGTGAAGCTTTCTTT. V gene TRBV7-2 combines with J gene TRBJ1-1, with 11 bases identical to TRBD1. The J segment lost 7 bases and the V segment lost 2 bases, leaving 6 bases of the junction unmatched. Per germline, CDR1 SGHTA and CDR2 FQGNSA. This CDR3 has 15 amino acids.

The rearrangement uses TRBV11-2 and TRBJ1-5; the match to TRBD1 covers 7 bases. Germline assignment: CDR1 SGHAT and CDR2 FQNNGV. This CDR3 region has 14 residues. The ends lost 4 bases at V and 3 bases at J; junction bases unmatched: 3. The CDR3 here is CASSSGGPNQPQHF. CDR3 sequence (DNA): TGTGCCAGCAGCTCAGGGGGTCCCAATCAGCCCCAGCATTTT.

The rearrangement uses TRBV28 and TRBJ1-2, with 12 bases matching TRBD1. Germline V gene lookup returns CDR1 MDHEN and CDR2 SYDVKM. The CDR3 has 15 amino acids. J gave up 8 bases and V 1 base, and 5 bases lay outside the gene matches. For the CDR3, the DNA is TGTGCCAGCAGTTTATCGGGACAGGGGGCGCCCGGCTACACCTTC. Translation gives CASSLSGQGAPGYTF.

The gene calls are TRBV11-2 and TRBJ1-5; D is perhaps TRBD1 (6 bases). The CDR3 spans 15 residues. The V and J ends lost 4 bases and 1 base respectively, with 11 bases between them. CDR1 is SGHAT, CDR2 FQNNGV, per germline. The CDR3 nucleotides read TGTGCCAGCAGCTCGACAGGCGGAAGCAATCAGCCCCAGCATTTT. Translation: CASSSTGGSNQPQHF.

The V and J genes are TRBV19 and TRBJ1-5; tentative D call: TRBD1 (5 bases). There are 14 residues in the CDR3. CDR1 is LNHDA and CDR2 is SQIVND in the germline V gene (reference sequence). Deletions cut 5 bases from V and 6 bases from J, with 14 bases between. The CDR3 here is CASSPPQGRQPQHF. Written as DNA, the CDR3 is TGTGCCAGTAGTCCCCCGCAGGGCCGTCAGCCCCAGCATTTT.

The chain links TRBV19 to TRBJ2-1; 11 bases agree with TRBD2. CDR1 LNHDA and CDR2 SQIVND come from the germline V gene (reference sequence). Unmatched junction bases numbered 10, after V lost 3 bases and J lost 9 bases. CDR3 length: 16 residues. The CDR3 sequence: CASSIAASGRRGEQFF. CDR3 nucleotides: TGTGCCAGTAGTATTGCCGCTAGCGGGAGGCGGGGTGAGCAGTTCTTC.

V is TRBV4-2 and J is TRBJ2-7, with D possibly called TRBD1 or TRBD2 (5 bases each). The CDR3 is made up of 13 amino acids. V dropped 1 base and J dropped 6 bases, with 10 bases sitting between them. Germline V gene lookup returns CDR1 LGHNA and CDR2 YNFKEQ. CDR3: CASSQGGDLEQYF. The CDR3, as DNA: TGTGCCAGCAGCCAAGGTGGGGACCTCGAGCAGTACTTC.

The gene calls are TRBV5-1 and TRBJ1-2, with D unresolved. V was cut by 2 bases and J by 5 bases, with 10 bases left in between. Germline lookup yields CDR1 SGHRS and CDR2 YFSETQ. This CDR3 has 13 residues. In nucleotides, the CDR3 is TGCGCCAGCAGCTTAGGGTCTCCTTATGGCTACACCTTC. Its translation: CASSLGSPYGYTF.

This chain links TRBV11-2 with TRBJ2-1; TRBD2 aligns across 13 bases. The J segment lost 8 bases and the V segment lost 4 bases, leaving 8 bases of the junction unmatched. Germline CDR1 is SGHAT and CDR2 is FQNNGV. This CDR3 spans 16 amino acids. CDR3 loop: CASSSRTSGRSDEQFF. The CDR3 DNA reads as TGTGCCAGCAGCTCTAGGACTAGCGGGAGATCCGATGAGCAGTTCTTC. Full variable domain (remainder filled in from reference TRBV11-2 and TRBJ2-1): EAGVAQSPRYKIIEKRQSVAFWCNPISGHATLYWYQQILGQGPKLLIQFQNNGVVDDSQLPKDRFSAERLKGVDSTLKIQPAKLEDSAVYLCASSSRTSGRSDEQFFGPGTRLTVL.

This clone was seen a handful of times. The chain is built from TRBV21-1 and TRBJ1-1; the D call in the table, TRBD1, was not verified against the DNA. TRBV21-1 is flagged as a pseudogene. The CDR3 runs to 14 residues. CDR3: CASSGMDRETEAFF. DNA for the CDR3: TGTGCCAGCAGCGGAATGGACAGGGAGACTGAAGCTTTCTTT.

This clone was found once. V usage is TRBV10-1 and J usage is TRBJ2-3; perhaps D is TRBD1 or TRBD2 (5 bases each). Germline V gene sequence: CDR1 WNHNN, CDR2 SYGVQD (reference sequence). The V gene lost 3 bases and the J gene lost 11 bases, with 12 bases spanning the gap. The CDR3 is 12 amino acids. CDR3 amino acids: CASSDGAFGQYF. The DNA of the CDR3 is TGCGCCAGCAGTGACGGGGCTTTCGGGCAGTATTTT.

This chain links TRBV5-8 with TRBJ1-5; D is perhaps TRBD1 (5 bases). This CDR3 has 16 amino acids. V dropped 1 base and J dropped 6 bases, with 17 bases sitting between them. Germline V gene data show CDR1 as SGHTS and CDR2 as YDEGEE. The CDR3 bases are TGTGCCAGCAGCTTGTTGGCAGGGAAGGAGAGTCAGCCCCAGCATTTT. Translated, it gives CASSLLAGKESQPQHF.

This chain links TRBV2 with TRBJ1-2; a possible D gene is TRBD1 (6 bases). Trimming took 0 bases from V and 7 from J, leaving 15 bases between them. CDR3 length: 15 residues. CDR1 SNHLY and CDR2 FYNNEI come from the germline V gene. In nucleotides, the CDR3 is TGTGCCAGCAGTGAAGCGCAAGGGGGGGCCTCTGGCTACACCTTC. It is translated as CASSEAQGGASGYTF.

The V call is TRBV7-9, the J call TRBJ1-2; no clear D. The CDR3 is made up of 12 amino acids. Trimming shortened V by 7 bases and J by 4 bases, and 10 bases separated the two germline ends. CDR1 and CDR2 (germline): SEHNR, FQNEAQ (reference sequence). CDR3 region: CASTPRAYGYTF. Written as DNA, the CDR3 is TGTGCCAGCACCCCCCGAGCCTATGGCTACACCTTC.

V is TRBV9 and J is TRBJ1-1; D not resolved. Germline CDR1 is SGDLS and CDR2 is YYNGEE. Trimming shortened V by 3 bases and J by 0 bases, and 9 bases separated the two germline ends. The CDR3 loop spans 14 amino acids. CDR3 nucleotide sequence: TGTGCCAGCAGCGCCCAACAGATGAACACTGAAGCTTTCTTT. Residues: CASSAQQMNTEAFF.

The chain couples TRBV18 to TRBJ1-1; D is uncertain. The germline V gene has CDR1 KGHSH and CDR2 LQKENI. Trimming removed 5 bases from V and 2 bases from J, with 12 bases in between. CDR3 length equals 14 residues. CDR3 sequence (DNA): TGTGCCAGCTCATGGGCCAGATCTAACACTGAAGCTTTCTTT. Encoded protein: CASSWARSNTEAFF. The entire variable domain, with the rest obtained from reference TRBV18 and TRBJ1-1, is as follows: NAGVMQNPRHLVRRRGQEARLRCSPMKGHSHVYWYRQLPEEGLKFMVYLQKENIIDESGMPKERFSAEFPKEGPSILRIQQVVRGDSAAYFCASSWARSNTEAFFGQGTRLTVV.

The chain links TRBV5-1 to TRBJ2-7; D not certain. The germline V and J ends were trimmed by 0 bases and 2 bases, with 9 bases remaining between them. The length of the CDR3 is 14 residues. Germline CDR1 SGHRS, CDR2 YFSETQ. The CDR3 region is CASSLGPTPYEQYF. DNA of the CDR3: TGCGCCAGCAGCTTGGGCCCGACCCCCTACGAGCAGTACTTC.

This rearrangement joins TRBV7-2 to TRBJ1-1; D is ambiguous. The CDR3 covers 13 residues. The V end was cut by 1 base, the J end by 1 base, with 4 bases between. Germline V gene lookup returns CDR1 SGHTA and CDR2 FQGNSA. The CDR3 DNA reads TGTGCCAGCAGCTTAGTCGAGAACACTGAAGCTTTCTTT. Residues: CASSLVENTEAFF.